This T cell receptor beta chain comes out of a study of blood T cell repertoires in COVID-19. Study background: The United States, Italy and Spain provided the acute and convalescent COVID-19 samples.

Study processing details: Amplification with reference gene primers provided the estimates of nucleated cell counts. TCRdb's table, derived via immunoSEQ multiplex PCR, lists solely in-frame clones and lacks some. V, J and clone size reflect that table, while D and trimming were determined from the DNA. The top ten hold 7.5% to 10% of the sample, which has 90,000 to 95,000 clones, around 88% seen once. Germline V gene data show CDR1 as SGHRS and CDR2 as YFSETQ. The CDR3 extends over 16 amino acids. Deletions cut 0 bases from V and 5 bases from J, with 16 bases between. This receptor was obtained from a woman aged 70 to 79 with acute or convalescent COVID-19. The genes are TRBV5-1 and TRBJ2-3; D unresolved. The sequenced sample consisted of peripheral blood. Written as DNA, the CDR3 is TGCGCCAGCAGCTTGGACGCACGTAACTTTGGAGATACGCAGTATTTT. Its translation: CASSLDARNFGDTQYF.